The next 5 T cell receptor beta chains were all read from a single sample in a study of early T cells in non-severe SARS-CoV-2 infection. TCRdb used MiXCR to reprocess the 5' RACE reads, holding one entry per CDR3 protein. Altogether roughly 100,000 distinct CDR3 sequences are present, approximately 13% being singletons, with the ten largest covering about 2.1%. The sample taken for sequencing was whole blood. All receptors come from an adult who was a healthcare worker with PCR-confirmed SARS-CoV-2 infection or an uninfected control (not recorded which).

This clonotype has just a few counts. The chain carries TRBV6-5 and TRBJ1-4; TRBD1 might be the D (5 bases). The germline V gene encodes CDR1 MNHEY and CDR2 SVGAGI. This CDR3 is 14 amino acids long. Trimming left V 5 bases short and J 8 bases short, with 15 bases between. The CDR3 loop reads CASSRGSGGEKLFF. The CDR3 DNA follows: TGTGCCAGCAGTAGGGGCTCGGGAGGCGAAAAACTGTTTTTT.

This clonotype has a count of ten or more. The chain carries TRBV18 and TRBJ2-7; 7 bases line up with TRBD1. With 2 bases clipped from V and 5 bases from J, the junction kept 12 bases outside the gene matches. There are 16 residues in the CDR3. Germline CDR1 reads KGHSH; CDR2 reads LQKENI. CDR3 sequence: CASSPGLSRGTHEQYF. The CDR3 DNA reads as TGTGCCAGCTCACCAGGATTGTCCAGGGGGACCCACGAGCAGTACTTC.

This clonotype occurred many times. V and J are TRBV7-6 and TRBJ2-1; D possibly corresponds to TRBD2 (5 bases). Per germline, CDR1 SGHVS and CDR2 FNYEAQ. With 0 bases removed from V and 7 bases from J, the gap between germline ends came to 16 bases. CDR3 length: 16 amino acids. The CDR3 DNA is TGTGCCAGCAGCTTAGCCTTCGGGGATACACGGAATGAGCAGTTCTTC. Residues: CASSLAFGDTRNEQFF. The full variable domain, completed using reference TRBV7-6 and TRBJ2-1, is GAGVSQSPRYKVTKRGQDVALRCDPISGHVSLYWYRQALGQGPEFLTYFNYEAQQDKSGLPNDRFSAERPEGSISTLTIQRTEQRDSAMYRCASSLAFGDTRNEQFFGPGTRLTVL.

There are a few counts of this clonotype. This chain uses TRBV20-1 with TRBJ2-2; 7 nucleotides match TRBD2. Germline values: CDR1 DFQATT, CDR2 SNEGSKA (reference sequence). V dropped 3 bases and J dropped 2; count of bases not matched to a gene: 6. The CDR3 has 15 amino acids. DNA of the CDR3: TGCAGTGCTAGCGGGGGGTCTCTAAACACCGGGGAGCTGTTTTTT. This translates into CSASGGSLNTGELFF.

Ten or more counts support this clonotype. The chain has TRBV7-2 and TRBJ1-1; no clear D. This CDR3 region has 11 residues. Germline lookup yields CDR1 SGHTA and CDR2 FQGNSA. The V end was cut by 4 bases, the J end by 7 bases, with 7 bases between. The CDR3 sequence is CASSSPIEAFF. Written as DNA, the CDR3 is TGTGCCAGCAGCTCTCCGATTGAAGCTTTCTTT.